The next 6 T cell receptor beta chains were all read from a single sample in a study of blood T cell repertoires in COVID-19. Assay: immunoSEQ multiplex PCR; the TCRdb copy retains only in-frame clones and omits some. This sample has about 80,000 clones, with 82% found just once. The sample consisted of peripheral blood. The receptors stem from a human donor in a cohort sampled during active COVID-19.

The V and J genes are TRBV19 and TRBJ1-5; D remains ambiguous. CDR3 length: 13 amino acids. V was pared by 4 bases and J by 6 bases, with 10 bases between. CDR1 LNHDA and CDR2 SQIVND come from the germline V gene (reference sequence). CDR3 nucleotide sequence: TGTGCCAGTAGTAGAGGGCGGGGTCAGCCCCAGCATTTT. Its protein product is CASSRGRGQPQHF.

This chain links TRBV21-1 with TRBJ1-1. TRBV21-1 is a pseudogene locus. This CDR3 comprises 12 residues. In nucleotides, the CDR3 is TGTGCCCTAGAGGGCACGAACACTGAAGCTTTCTTT. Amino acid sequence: CALEGTNTEAFF.

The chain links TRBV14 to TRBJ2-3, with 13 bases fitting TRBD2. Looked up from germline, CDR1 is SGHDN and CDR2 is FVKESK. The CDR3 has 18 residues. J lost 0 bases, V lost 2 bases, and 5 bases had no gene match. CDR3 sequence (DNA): TGTGCCAGCAGCCAATTTACTAGCGGGGGGGCAAGCACAGATACGCAGTATTTT. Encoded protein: CASSQFTSGGASTDTQYF.

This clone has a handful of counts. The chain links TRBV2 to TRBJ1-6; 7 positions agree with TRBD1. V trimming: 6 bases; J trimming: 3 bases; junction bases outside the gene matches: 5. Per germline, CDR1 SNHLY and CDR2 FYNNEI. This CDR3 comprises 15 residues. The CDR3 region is CASRLRQGYNSPLHF. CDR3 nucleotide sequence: TGTGCCAGCAGACTCCGACAGGGCTATAATTCACCCCTCCACTTT.

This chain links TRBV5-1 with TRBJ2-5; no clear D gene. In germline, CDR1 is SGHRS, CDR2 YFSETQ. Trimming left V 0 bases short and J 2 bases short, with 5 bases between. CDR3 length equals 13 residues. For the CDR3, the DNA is TGCGCCAGCAGCTTGGGTGTACAAGAGACCCAGTACTTC. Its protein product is CASSLGVQETQYF. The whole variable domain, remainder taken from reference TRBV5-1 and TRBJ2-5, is KAGVTQTPRYLIKTRGQQVTLSCSPISGHRSVSWYQQTPGQGLQFLFEYFSETQRNKGNFPGRFSGRQFSNSRSEMNVSTLELGDSALYLCASSLGVQETQYFGPGTRLLVL.

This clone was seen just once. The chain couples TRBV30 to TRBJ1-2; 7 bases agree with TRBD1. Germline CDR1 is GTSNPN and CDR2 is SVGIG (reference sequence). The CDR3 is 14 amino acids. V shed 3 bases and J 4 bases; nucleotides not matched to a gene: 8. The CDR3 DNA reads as TGTGCCTGGAGCGAAGGGGGCCGGTTCTATGGCTACACCTTC. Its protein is CAWSEGGRFYGYTF.